These 12 T cell receptor beta chains share one sample of origin, sequenced in a study of blood T cell repertoires in COVID-19. The assay was immunoSEQ multiplex PCR, and TCRdb's table has in-frame clones only and misses some. This sample has roughly 220,000 clones; roughly 84% occur once, and the top ten carry 6.8%. The material sequenced was PBMCs or T cells enriched from blood (not recorded which). The source is a woman aged 40-49 years who had recovered from COVID-19.

The chain recombines TRBV5-5 with TRBJ1-2; D might be TRBD1 (5 bases). CDR1 SGHKS and CDR2 YYEKEE come from the germline V gene (reference sequence). The CDR3 is 14 amino acids. V lost 2 bases, J lost 8 bases, and 16 bases lay in between. The CDR3: CASSFRVGSGGYTF. CDR3 nucleotide sequence: TGTGCCAGCAGCTTCCGGGTAGGATCAGGGGGCTACACCTTC.

This clone has only a few counts. The rearrangement links TRBV10-2 to TRBJ1-1; 7 positions agree with TRBD1. Looked up from germline, CDR1 is WSHSY and CDR2 is SAAADI. Germline trimming cut 5 bases from V and 1 base from J; bases unmatched to any gene: 7. This CDR3 region has 15 residues. The CDR3 region is CASSTGQPQNTEAFF. CDR3 DNA sequence: TGCGCCAGCAGTACGGGACAGCCACAGAACACTGAAGCTTTCTTT.

This clone was picked up a small number of times. The J gene is TRBJ1-5, the V gene TRBV2, with D possibly TRBD1 on 5 matching bases. The CDR3 loop spans 15 amino acids. Trimming took off 6 bases at V and 3 bases at J, with 15 bases between the two ends. Looked up from germline, CDR1 is SNHLY and CDR2 is FYNNEI. The CDR3 bases are TGTGCCAGCAGGTCCGAGACAGTCTACAATCAGCCCCAGCATTTT. Translation: CASRSETVYNQPQHF.

J is TRBJ1-5 and V is TRBV5-5; D may be TRBD1 (6 bases). Germline loops: CDR1 SGHKS, CDR2 YYEKEE (reference sequence). The CDR3 extends over 15 amino acids. The V gene lost 1 base and the J gene lost 6 bases, with 14 bases spanning the gap. This CDR3 is CASSLLVGAGQPQHF. The CDR3 DNA follows: TGTGCCAGCAGCTTGTTAGTGGGGGCGGGTCAGCCCCAGCATTTT.

This chain connects TRBV13 to TRBJ2-5; 7 bases fit TRBD2. This CDR3 region has 15 residues. V dropped 2 bases and J dropped 2; count of bases not matched to a gene: 5. Germline V gene data show CDR1 as PRHDT and CDR2 as FYEKMQ (reference sequence). CDR3 nucleotide sequence: TGTGCCAGCAGCTTATCACGGGAGGAACAAGAGACCCAGTACTTC. This codes for CASSLSREEQETQYF.

This chain uses TRBV5-1 with TRBJ1-1, with D maybe TRBD1 (5 bases). CDR1 SGHRS and CDR2 YFSETQ come from the germline V gene. V was cut by 4 bases and J by 5 bases, with 15 bases left in between. The CDR3 covers 14 residues. This CDR3 reads CASSPLQESTEAFF. CDR3 DNA: TGCGCCAGCAGCCCTCTACAGGAGTCGACTGAAGCTTTCTTT.

This rearrangement joins TRBV23-1 to TRBJ1-5, with 9 bases fitting TRBD1. TRBV23-1 is designated an ORF whose function remains uncertain. With 2 bases clipped from V and 6 bases from J, the junction kept 5 bases outside the gene matches. CDR3 length: 15 amino acids. CDR3 sequence: CASSQPGQGGQPQHF. CDR3 in DNA: TGCGCCAGCAGTCAACCGGGACAGGGTGGTCAGCCCCAGCATTTT.

The rearrangement joins TRBV19 to TRBJ2-4; the D is unclear. The CDR3 runs to 11 residues. Trimming removed 4 bases from V and 6 bases from J, with 4 bases in between. The germline V gene has CDR1 LNHDA and CDR2 SQIVND (reference sequence). CDR3 nucleotides: TGTGCCAGTAGTAGCGGAAACATTCAGTACTTC. It codes for CASSSGNIQYF.

V and J are TRBV27 and TRBJ2-3; D perhaps matches TRBD2 (5 bases). The CDR3 totals 13 residues. The germline V gene has CDR1 MNHEY and CDR2 SMNVEV (reference sequence). Trimming cost V 0 bases and J 7 bases, with 8 bases left between them. The CDR3, as DNA: TGTGCCAGCAGTTTATCAGAGGGAAATACGCAGTATTTT. Its protein product is CASSLSEGNTQYF.

This chain uses TRBV5-5 with TRBJ2-5; 11 bases agree with TRBD2. CDR3 length: 15 residues. Germline CDR1 is SGHKS and CDR2 is YYEKEE (reference sequence). J lost 5 bases, V lost 4 bases, and 7 bases had no gene match. The CDR3 nucleotides are TGTGCCAGCAGCAGCTTAGCGGGAGGGGATGAGACCCAGTACTTC. Amino acid sequence: CASSSLAGGDETQYF.

The rearrangement uses TRBV5-1 and TRBJ1-3; the D gene is possibly TRBD1 (6 bases). Deletions cut 2 bases from V and 8 bases from J, with 14 bases between. This CDR3 has 14 residues. Per the germline V gene, CDR1 is SGHRS and CDR2 is YFSETQ. CDR3 coding DNA: TGCGCCAGCAGCTTAACAGGGAGTAGAGACACCATATATTTT. Its protein is CASSLTGSRDTIYF.

The rearrangement links TRBV18 to TRBJ1-1; TRBD1 agrees at 7 bases. Per germline, CDR1 KGHSH and CDR2 LQKENI. The CDR3 runs to 15 residues. Germline trimming cut 0 bases from V and 5 bases from J; bases unmatched to any gene: 6. CDR3 sequence: CASSPPQGGRTEAFF. Here the CDR3 DNA reads TGTGCCAGCTCACCACCGCAGGGGGGAAGGACTGAAGCTTTCTTT. Based on the CDR3 plus reference TRBV18 and TRBJ1-1, the full variable domain is NAGVMQNPRHLVRRRGQEARLRCSPMKGHSHVYWYRQLPEEGLKFMVYLQKENIIDESGMPKERFSAEFPKEGPSILRIQQVVRGDSAAYFCASSPPQGGRTEAFFGQGTRLTVV.